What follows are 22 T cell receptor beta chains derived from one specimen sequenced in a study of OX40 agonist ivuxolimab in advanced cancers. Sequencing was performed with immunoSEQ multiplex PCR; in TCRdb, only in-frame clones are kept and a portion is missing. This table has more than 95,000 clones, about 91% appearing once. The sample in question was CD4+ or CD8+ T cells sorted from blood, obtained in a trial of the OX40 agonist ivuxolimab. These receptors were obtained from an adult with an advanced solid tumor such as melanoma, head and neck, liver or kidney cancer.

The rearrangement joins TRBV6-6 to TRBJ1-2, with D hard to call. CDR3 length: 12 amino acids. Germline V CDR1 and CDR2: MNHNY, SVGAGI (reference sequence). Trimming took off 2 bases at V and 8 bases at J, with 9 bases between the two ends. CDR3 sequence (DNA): TGTGCCAGCAGTTACGCCTCGGGCGGCTACACCTTC. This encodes CASSYASGGYTF.

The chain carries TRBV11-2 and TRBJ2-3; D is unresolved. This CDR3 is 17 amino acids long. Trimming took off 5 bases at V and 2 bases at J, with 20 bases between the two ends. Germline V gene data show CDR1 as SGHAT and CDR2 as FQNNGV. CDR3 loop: CASSPLGGPFFTDTQYF. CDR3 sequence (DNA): TGTGCCAGCAGCCCCTTAGGTGGGCCGTTTTTCACAGATACGCAGTATTTT. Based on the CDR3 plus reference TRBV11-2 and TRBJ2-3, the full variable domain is EAGVAQSPRYKIIEKRQSVAFWCNPISGHATLYWYQQILGQGPKLLIQFQNNGVVDDSQLPKDRFSAERLKGVDSTLKIQPAKLEDSAVYLCASSPLGGPFFTDTQYFGPGTRLTVL.

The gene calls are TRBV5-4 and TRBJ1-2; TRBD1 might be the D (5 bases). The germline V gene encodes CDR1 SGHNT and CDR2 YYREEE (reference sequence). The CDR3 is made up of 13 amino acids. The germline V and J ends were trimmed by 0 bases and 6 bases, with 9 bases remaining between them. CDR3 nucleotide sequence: TGTGCCAGCAGCTTGGCCCAGGGCAATGGCTACACCTTC. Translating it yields CASSLAQGNGYTF.

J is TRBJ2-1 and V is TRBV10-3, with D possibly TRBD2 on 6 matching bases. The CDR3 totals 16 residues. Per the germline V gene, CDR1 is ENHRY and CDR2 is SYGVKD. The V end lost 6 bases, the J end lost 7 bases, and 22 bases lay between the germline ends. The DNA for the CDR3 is TGTGCCATCAGCAAGACTAGTCAGCTTGAAGGGAATGAGCAGTTCTTC. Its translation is CAISKTSQLEGNEQFF.

CDR3: CASSLGGVRGPGELFF. For the CDR3, the DNA is TGTGCCAGCAGCTTAGGCGGCGTCAGGGGACCCGGGGAGCTGTTTTTT. The chain recombines TRBV11-2 with TRBJ2-2, with D possibly TRBD1 on 6 matching bases. The CDR3 consists of 16 residues. V was shortened by 1 base and J by 6 bases, with 15 bases between the two germline ends. Per germline, CDR1 SGHAT and CDR2 FQNNGV.

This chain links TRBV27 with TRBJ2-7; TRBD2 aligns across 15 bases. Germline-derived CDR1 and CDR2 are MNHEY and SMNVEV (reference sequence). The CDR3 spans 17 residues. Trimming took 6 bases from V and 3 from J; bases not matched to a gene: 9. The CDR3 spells CASRPRTSGRASYEQYF. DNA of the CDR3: TGTGCCAGCAGGCCGAGGACTAGCGGGAGGGCCAGCTACGAGCAGTACTTC.

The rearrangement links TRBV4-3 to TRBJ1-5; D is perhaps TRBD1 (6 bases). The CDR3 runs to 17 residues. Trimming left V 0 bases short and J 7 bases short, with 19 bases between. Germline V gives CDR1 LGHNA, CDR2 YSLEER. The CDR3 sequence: CASSQDWGQALDQPQHF. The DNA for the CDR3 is TGCGCCAGCAGCCAAGATTGGGGACAAGCGTTAGACCAGCCCCAGCATTTT.

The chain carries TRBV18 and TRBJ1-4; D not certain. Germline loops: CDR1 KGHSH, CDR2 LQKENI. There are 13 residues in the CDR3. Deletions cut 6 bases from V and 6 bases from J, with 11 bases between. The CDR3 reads CASSRSLDEKLFF. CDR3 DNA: TGTGCCAGCTCCCGCAGTCTAGATGAAAAACTGTTTTTT.

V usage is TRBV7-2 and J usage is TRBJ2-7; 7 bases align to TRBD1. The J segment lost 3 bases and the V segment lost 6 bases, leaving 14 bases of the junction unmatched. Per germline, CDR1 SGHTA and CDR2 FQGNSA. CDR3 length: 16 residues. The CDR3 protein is CASRPPGSQGVYEQYF. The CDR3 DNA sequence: TGTGCCAGCAGACCACCGGGGTCTCAGGGGGTCTACGAGCAGTACTTC. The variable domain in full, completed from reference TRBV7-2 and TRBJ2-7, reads GAGVSQSPSNKVTEKGKDVELRCDPISGHTALYWYRQSLGQGLEFLIYFQGNSAPDKSGLPSDRFSAERTGGSVSTLTIQRTQQEDSAVYLCASRPPGSQGVYEQYFGPGTRLTVT.

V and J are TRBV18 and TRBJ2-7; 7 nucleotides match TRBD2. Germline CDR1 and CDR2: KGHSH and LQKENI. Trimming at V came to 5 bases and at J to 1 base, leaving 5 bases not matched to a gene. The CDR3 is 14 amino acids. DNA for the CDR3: TGTGCCAGCTCAAGGCTAGCGGAGTCCTACGAGCAGTACTTC. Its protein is CASSRLAESYEQYF.

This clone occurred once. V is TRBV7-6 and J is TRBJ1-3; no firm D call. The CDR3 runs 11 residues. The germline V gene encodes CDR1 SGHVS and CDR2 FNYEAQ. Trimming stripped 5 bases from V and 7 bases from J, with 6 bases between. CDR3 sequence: CASSTMNTIYF. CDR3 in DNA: TGTGCCAGCAGCACCATGAACACCATATATTTT.

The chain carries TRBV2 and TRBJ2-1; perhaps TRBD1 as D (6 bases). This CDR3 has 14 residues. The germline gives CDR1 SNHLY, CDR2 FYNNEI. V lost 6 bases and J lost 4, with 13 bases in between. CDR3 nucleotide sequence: TGTGCCAGCAGCCCTAGTACAGGGTACAATGAGCAGTTCTTC. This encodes CASSPSTGYNEQFF.

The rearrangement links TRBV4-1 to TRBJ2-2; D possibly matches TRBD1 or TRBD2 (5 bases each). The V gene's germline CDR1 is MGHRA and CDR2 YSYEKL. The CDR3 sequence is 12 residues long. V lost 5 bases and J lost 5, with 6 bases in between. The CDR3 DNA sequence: TGCGCCAGCAGCGGGGGTACCGGGGAGCTGTTTTTT. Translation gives CASSGGTGELFF.

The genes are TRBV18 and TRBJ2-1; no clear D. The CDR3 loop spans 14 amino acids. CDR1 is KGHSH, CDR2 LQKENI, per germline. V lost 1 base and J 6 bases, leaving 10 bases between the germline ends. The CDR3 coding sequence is TGTGCCAGCTCACCACAGGGCCCGTTCAATGAGCAGTTCTTC. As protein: CASSPQGPFNEQFF.

This CDR3 is CASSLDVNEQYF. The CDR3 region has the DNA TGTGCCAGCAGCTTAGATGTTAACGAGCAGTACTTC. V is TRBV11-1 and J is TRBJ2-7, with unresolved D. This CDR3 contains 12 residues. V was pared by 1 base and J by 5 bases, with 6 bases between. Germline V gene data show CDR1 as SGHAT and CDR2 as FQDESV (reference sequence).

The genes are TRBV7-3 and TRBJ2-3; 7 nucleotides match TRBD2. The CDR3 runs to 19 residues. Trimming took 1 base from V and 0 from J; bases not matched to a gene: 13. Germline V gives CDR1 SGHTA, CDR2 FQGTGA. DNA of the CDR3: TGTGCCAGCAGCTTAAAGGGGCTGAAAAGCGGGGCAAGCACAGATACGCAGTATTTT. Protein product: CASSLKGLKSGASTDTQYF.

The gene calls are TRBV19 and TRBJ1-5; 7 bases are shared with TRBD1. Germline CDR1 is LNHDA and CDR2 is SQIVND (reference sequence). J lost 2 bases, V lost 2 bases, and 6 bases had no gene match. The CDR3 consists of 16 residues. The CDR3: CASSITGARGNQPQHF. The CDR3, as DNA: TGTGCCAGTAGTATAACAGGGGCCCGGGGCAATCAGCCCCAGCATTTT.

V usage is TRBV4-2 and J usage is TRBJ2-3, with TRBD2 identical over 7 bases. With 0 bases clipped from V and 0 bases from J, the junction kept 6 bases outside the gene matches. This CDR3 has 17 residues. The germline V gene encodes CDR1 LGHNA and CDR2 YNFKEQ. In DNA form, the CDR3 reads TGTGCCAGCAGCCAAGAAGTGGGTAGCGGGAGCACAGATACGCAGTATTTT. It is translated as CASSQEVGSGSTDTQYF.

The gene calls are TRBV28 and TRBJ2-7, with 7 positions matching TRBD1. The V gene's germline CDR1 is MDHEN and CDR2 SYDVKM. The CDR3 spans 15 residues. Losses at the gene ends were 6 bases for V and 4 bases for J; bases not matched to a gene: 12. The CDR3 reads CASRQRGTVSYEQYF. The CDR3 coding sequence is TGTGCCAGCAGGCAACGTGGGACAGTTAGTTACGAGCAGTACTTC.

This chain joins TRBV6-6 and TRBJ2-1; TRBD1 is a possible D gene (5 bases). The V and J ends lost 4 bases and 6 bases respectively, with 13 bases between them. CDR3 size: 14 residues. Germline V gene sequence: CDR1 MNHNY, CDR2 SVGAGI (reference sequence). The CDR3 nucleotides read TGTGCCAGCAGTTTCCAGACAGACCGCAATGAGCAGTTCTTC. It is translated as CASSFQTDRNEQFF.

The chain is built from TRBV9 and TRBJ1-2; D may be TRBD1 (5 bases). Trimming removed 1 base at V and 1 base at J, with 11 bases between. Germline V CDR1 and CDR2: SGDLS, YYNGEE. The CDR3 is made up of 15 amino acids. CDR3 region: CASSVTAGSNYGYTF. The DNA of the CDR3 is TGTGCCAGCAGCGTAACGGCAGGGAGTAACTATGGCTACACCTTC.

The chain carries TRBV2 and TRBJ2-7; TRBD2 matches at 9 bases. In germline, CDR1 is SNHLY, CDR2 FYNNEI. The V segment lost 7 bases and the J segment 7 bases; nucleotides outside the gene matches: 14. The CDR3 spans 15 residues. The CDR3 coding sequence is TGTGCCAGCAAAATACTAATAGCGGGAGCTGGGGAGCAGTACTTC. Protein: CASKILIAGAGEQYF.